This entry concerns a single T cell receptor beta chain. Its antigen is not known. The data were obtained in a study of cytomegalovirus exposure and HLA in healthy donors. General study points: Altogether, some 170 TCR beta chains were recorded as cytomegalovirus-associated. CMV antigen specificity was confirmed in vitro for a few CMV-associated chains. Reported results showed that the classifier diagnosed cytomegalovirus status with high specificity and sensitivity.

The donors were part of the validation cohort, which consisted of about 120 subjects and was separate from the first cohort of 670 or so subjects. TCRdb's copy holds only in-frame clones and misses some; the assay was immunoSEQ multiplex PCR. The profile shows more than 45,000 clones, 90% to 95% of them singletons. The ends lost 4 bases at V and 6 bases at J; junction bases unmatched: 16. CDR3 length: 16 amino acids. Germline V lookup: CDR1 GTSNPN, CDR2 SVGIG (reference sequence). The TCR was taken from a woman aged 25-40 years in good health and CMV-seronegative. Material: PBMCs. This chain links TRBV30 with TRBJ2-5; 8 bases match TRBD2. The CDR3 is CAWTLGGGRPLKTQYF. CDR3 bases: TGTGCCTGGACCTTAGGCGGGGGGCGGCCATTAAAGACCCAGTACTTC.